One sample yielded the 22 T cell receptor beta chains listed below, sequenced in a study of CD8+ T cells in alopecia areata. The treatment was: oral pan-JAK inhibitor, 5-10 mg twice daily. RNA was extracted and reverse transcribed into cDNA as the sequencing template. Profiled with immunoSEQ multiplex PCR; TCRdb holds only in-frame clones, not every one. The sample includes 200,000 to 250,000 clones, 64% seen only once; the top ten take roughly 4.2%. Sample: CD4+ T cells sorted from blood, taken at week 4, from a patient treated with tofacitinib. Source of these receptors: a human donor with alopecia areata.

The chain uses TRBV19 and TRBJ2-7; the D gene is possibly TRBD2 (6 bases). This CDR3 has 15 residues. Germline CDR1 LNHDA, CDR2 SQIVND (reference sequence). Trimming removed 5 bases from V and 0 bases from J, with 14 bases in between. Here the CDR3 DNA reads TGTGCCAGTAGTCCGGGAGACATGATCTCCTACGAGCAGTACTTC. Protein sequence: CASSPGDMISYEQYF.

V and J are TRBV4-3 and TRBJ2-5, with 12 bases fitting TRBD1. Germline values: CDR1 LGHNA, CDR2 YSLEER. The junction had 12 bases not matched to a gene; V was cut back by 1 base and J by 0 bases. The CDR3 spans 20 residues. CDR3 region: CASSQGEWDRGRGYQETQYF. DNA for the CDR3: TGCGCCAGCAGCCAAGGGGAGTGGGACAGGGGGCGGGGGTACCAAGAGACCCAGTACTTC.

This chain joins TRBV6-1 and TRBJ2-5, with a weak D call TRBD2 (6 bases). Germline-derived CDR1 and CDR2 are MNHNS and SASEGT. This CDR3 is 15 amino acids long. V was trimmed by 1 base and J by 2 bases, leaving 11 bases between them. CDR3 sequence (DNA): TGTGCCAGCAGTGAAGGCGGGGTAGGTCAAGAGACCCAGTACTTC. It specifies CASSEGGVGQETQYF.

The chain has TRBV15 and TRBJ2-7; TRBD1 agrees at 8 bases. CDR3 length: 15 residues. Germline values: CDR1 LNHNV, CDR2 YYDKDF (reference sequence). V shed 2 bases and J 3 bases; nucleotides not matched to a gene: 6. As DNA, the CDR3 is TGTGCCACCAGCAGACCGGGACAGGTGTTCTACGAGCAGTACTTC. Translating gives CATSRPGQVFYEQYF.

The chain joins TRBV7-2 to TRBJ2-3; 7 bases fit TRBD2. Per germline, CDR1 SGHTA and CDR2 FQGNSA. The V gene end was trimmed by 3 bases and the J gene end by 3 bases; junction bases not matched to a gene: 6. This CDR3 spans 15 amino acids. The CDR3 reads CASSLKRGDTDTQYF. The CDR3 nucleotides read TGTGCCAGCAGCTTGAAACGGGGGGATACAGATACGCAGTATTTT. The full variable domain, with the rest looked up from reference TRBV7-2 and TRBJ2-3, is GAGVSQSPSNKVTEKGKDVELRCDPISGHTALYWYRQSLGQGLEFLIYFQGNSAPDKSGLPSDRFSAERTGGSVSTLTIQRTQQEDSAVYLCASSLKRGDTDTQYFGPGTRLTVL.

V is TRBV5-1 and J is TRBJ2-7; TRBD2 aligns across 7 bases. Germline values: CDR1 SGHRS, CDR2 YFSETQ. The CDR3 is 14 amino acids. With 0 bases clipped from V and 2 bases from J, the junction kept 2 bases outside the gene matches. This CDR3 reads CASSLVAGAYEQYF. The DNA of the CDR3 is TGCGCCAGCAGCTTGGTGGCGGGGGCCTACGAGCAGTACTTC. Combining the CDR3 with reference TRBV5-1 and TRBJ2-7 gives the whole variable domain KAGVTQTPRYLIKTRGQQVTLSCSPISGHRSVSWYQQTPGQGLQFLFEYFSETQRNKGNFPGRFSGRQFSNSRSEMNVSTLELGDSALYLCASSLVAGAYEQYFGPGTRLTVT.

The chain links TRBV11-2 to TRBJ2-5; the D gene could be TRBD1 or TRBD2 (5 bases each). The CDR3 totals 13 residues. V was trimmed by 2 bases and J by 4 bases, leaving 8 bases between them. CDR1 is SGHAT, CDR2 FQNNGV, per germline. The CDR3 bases are TGTGCCAGCAGCTTAAACGGGGCAGAGACCCAGTACTTC. It encodes CASSLNGAETQYF. The whole variable domain, remainder taken from reference TRBV11-2 and TRBJ2-5, is EAGVAQSPRYKIIEKRQSVAFWCNPISGHATLYWYQQILGQGPKLLIQFQNNGVVDDSQLPKDRFSAERLKGVDSTLKIQPAKLEDSAVYLCASSLNGAETQYFGPGTRLLVL.

The chain couples TRBV25-1 to TRBJ1-2; 9 bases are a match to TRBD1. Trimming took 3 bases from V and 3 from J; bases not matched to a gene: 5. The CDR3 length is 15 residues. Germline lookup yields CDR1 MGHDK and CDR2 SYGVNS. The chain's CDR3 is CASSDVGQGDYGYTF. The CDR3 DNA sequence: TGTGCCAGCAGTGATGTGGGACAGGGTGACTATGGCTACACCTTC.

V is TRBV18 and J is TRBJ2-7, with 11 bases identical to TRBD1. Trimming at V came to 6 bases and at J to 2 bases, leaving 3 bases not matched to a gene. This CDR3 is 14 amino acids long. CDR1 KGHSH and CDR2 LQKENI come from the germline V gene. CDR3 nucleotides: TGTGCCAGCTCTGGACAGGGGGCGGCCTACGAGCAGTACTTC. It yields the protein CASSGQGAAYEQYF.

The chain has TRBV30 and TRBJ1-2; the D gene is possibly TRBD1 (5 bases). This CDR3 comprises 13 residues. The germline V gene has CDR1 GTSNPN and CDR2 SVGIG (reference sequence). V shed 0 bases and J shed 6 bases, with 11 bases lying between them. Written as DNA, the CDR3 is TGTGCCTGGAGTGTACGAGGGGCTGATGGCTACACCTTC. Protein product: CAWSVRGADGYTF.

CDR3 sequence (DNA): TGTGCCAGCAGACCAACTAGCGGGGGTAGGGATGAGCAGTTCTTC. Encoded protein: CASRPTSGGRDEQFF. The rearrangement links TRBV6-1 to TRBJ2-1; TRBD2 matches 11 bases. Per the germline V gene, CDR1 is MNHNS and CDR2 is SASEGT. CDR3 length: 15 amino acids. V trimming: 6 bases; J trimming: 8 bases; junction bases outside the gene matches: 9.

The genes are TRBV29-1 and TRBJ2-2, with D possibly being TRBD1 or TRBD2 (7 bases each). Trimming removed 1 base from V and 4 bases from J, with 13 bases in between. The length of the CDR3 is 15 residues. Germline CDR1 and CDR2: SQVTM and ANQGSEA. The CDR3 spells CSVEGVRGGTGELFF. For the CDR3, the DNA is TGCAGCGTTGAAGGGGTCAGGGGGGGCACCGGGGAGCTGTTTTTT.

V usage is TRBV7-9 and J usage is TRBJ1-6; TRBD1 aligns across 8 bases. Germline assignment: CDR1 SEHNR and CDR2 FQNEAQ (reference sequence). With V trimmed by 6 bases and J by 9 bases, 7 bases remained unmatched. The CDR3 runs to 14 residues. The CDR3 sequence is CASRLDRVGSPLHF. The CDR3, as DNA: TGTGCCAGCAGGTTGGACAGGGTTGGTTCACCCCTCCACTTT.

This clone was found a few times. V and J are TRBV23-1 and TRBJ2-5; 10 nucleotides line up with TRBD2. TRBV23-1 has ORF status, its function being uncertain. The V segment lost 3 bases and the J segment 3 bases; nucleotides outside the gene matches: 1. There are 14 residues in the CDR3. The chain's CDR3 is CASSQGTSEETQYF. CDR3 in DNA: TGCGCCAGCAGTCAGGGGACTAGCGAAGAGACCCAGTACTTC.

The V call is TRBV6-5, the J call TRBJ1-2; tentative D call: TRBD1 (5 bases). Trimming took 6 bases from V and 7 from J, leaving 18 bases between them. This CDR3 comprises 14 residues. In germline, CDR1 is MNHEY, CDR2 SVGAGI. This chain's CDR3 is CASSRDSPSSGYTF. The CDR3 nucleotides read TGTGCCAGCAGCCGCGACAGTCCCAGTAGTGGCTACACCTTC.

The rearrangement links TRBV6-6 to TRBJ2-3; 8 nucleotides agree with TRBD2. The germline gives CDR1 MNHNY, CDR2 SVGAGI (reference sequence). Losses at the gene ends were 6 bases for V and 3 bases for J; bases not matched to a gene: 11. The CDR3 is made up of 16 amino acids. For the CDR3, the DNA is TGTGCCAGCAGCCTTGCGAGCGGGGGTCGTACAGATACGCAGTATTTT. Protein sequence: CASSLASGGRTDTQYF.

This sequence joins TRBV5-1 and TRBJ2-1; the D is unclear. V dropped 0 bases and J dropped 5 bases, with 3 bases sitting between them. This CDR3 is built from 12 residues. Germline CDR1 SGHRS, CDR2 YFSETQ. The CDR3, as DNA: TGCGCCAGCAGCTTGGTGGACAATGAGCAGTTCTTC. This codes for CASSLVDNEQFF.

This clone was recorded many times. This rearrangement joins TRBV19 to TRBJ2-5; tentatively, D is TRBD2 (6 bases). Germline V gives CDR1 LNHDA, CDR2 SQIVND (reference sequence). The CDR3 totals 14 residues. V was clipped by 4 bases and J by 5 bases, with 14 bases between them. CDR3 in amino acids: CASSTASAGETQYF. CDR3 coding DNA: TGTGCCAGTAGTACTGCTAGCGCGGGTGAGACCCAGTACTTC.

The CDR3: CAWFEGQEASYTF. Written as DNA, the CDR3 is TGTGCCTGGTTTGAGGGTCAAGAGGCGAGCTACACCTTC. This rearrangement joins TRBV30 to TRBJ1-2; unclear D gene. V lost 5 bases, J lost 9 bases, and 19 bases lay in between. Germline V CDR1 and CDR2: GTSNPN, SVGIG (reference sequence). The CDR3 sequence is 13 residues long.

This chain joins TRBV7-2 and TRBJ2-1, with 12 nucleotides matching TRBD2. The CDR3 loop spans 18 amino acids. J was trimmed by 7 bases and V by 0 bases; bases with no gene match: 10. Germline CDR1 reads SGHTA; CDR2 reads FQGNSA. CDR3 residues: CASSLAQTSGGTRNEQFF. The CDR3 region has the DNA TGTGCCAGCAGCTTAGCCCAGACTAGCGGGGGCACGAGAAATGAGCAGTTCTTC.

The chain is built from TRBV20-1 and TRBJ1-2; no clear D. V gave up 1 base and J gave up 7 bases, with 7 bases separating them. CDR3 size: 11 residues. Germline V gene sequence: CDR1 DFQATT, CDR2 SNEGSKA (reference sequence). This CDR3 reads CSARVSGGYTF. The CDR3 DNA follows: TGCAGTGCTAGAGTATCGGGTGGCTACACCTTC.

The chain carries TRBV29-1 and TRBJ1-1; no reliable D call. The CDR3 is 12 amino acids. Trimming stripped 2 bases from V and 2 bases from J, with 6 bases between. Germline assignment: CDR1 SQVTM and CDR2 ANQGSEA. The DNA of the CDR3 is TGCAGCGTTGAACAGGCCAACACTGAAGCTTTCTTT. Translation gives CSVEQANTEAFF.